The present T cell receptor beta chain was sequenced within a study of cytomegalovirus exposure and HLA in healthy donors. Study information: The Caucasian-associated ancestry cluster held 80% to 90% of 350 to 450 genotyped donors. Points from the study as a whole: Immune exposure information available was restricted to CMV serostatus.

CDR3 length: 15 amino acids. Between the trimmed V and J ends, which lost 4 bases and 3 bases, there was a span of 15 bases. Per germline, CDR1 MNHNS and CDR2 SASEGT. Remarks on this clone: What it binds is not known.

This PCR relied on a set of 60 Vbeta primers and 13 Jbeta primers. Repertoires were generated with immunoSEQ multiplex PCR, while TCRdb's copy carries only in-frame clones and drops some. This table has approximately 190,000 clones, about 77% appearing once. What was sequenced was PBMCs. The chain combines TRBV6-1 with TRBJ2-5; tentatively, D is TRBD2 (5 bases). The sequence was obtained from a woman in her thirties in good health and CMV-seropositive. CDR3 nucleotides: TGTGCCAGCAGTGTGGTACTTTCGAGGGAAGAGACCCAGTACTTC. The encoded protein is CASSVVLSREETQYF.